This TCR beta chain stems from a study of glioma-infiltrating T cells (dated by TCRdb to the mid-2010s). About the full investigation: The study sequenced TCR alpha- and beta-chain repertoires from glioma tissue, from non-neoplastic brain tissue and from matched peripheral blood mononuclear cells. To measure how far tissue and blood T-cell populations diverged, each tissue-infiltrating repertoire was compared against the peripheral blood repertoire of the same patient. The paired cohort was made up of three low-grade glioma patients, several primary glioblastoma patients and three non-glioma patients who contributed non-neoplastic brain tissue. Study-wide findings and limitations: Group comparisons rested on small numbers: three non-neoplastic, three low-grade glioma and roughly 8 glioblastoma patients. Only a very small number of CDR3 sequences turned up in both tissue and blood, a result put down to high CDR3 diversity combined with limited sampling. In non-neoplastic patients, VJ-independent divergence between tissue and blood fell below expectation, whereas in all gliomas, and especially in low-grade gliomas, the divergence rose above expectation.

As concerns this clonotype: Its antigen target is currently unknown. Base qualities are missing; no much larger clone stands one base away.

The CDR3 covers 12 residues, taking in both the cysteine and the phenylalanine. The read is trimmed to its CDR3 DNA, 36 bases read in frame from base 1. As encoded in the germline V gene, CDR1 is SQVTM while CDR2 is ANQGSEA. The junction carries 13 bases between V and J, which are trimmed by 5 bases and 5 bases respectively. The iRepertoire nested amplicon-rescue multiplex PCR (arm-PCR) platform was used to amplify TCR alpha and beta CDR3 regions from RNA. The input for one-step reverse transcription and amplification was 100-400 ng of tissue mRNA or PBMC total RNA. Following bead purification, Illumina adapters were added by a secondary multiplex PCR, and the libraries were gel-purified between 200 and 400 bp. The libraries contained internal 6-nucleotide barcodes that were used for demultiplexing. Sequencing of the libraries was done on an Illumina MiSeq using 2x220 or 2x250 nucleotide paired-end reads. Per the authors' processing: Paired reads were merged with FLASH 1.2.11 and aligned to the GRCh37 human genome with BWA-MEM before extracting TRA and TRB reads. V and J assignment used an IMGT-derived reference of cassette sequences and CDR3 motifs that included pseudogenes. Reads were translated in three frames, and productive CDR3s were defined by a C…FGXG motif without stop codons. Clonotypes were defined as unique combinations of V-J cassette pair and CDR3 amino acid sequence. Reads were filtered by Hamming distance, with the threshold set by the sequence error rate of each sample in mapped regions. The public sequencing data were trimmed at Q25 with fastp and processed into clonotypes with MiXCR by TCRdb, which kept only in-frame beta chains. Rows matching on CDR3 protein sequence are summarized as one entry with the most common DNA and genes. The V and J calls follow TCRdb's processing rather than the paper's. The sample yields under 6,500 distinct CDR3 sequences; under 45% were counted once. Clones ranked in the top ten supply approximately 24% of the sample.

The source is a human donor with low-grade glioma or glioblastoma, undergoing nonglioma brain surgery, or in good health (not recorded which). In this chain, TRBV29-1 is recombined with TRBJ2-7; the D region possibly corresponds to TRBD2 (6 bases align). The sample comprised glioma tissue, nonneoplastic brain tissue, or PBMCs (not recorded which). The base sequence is TGCAGCGTTCGAGCGGCTAGCGACGAGCAGTACTTC. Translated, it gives CSVRAASDEQYF.